The clone carrying this T cell receptor (beta chain) came up many times. Its target is unknown. RNA transcripts were the template, and TCR beta CDR3 regions were amplified from them. The workflow started with a first-round RT-PCR run with HTBI primers and then moved on to a second-round multiplex PCR. Each CDR3 protein gets one entry after TCRdb re-called the multiplex PCR reads with MiXCR. The sample carries under 350,000 distinct CDR3 sequences, under 20% recorded once. This record comes from a study of Graves' ophthalmopathy and Graves' hyperthyroidism. Study as a whole: Peripheral blood was collected at initial diagnosis, before any treatment.

Study results and limitations: Appearing in blood as well were most expanded thyroid clonotypes above 0.001 frequency. A classifier, a 13-signature model, separated ophthalmopathy from stable hyperthyroidism with about 87% sensitivity and about 83% specificity.

This CDR3 has 15 amino acids. After removal of 4 bases from V and 0 bases from J, the junction contained 6 bases not matched to a gene. The germline gives CDR1 SGHRS, CDR2 YFSETQ. This clonotype was sampled from an adult man with Graves' ophthalmopathy. This chain connects TRBV5-1 to TRBJ2-7; 8 nucleotides align to TRBD1. What was sequenced was peripheral blood. The chain's CDR3 is CASSRDRGVSYEQYF. For the CDR3, the DNA is TGCGCCAGCAGCCGAGACAGGGGTGTCTCCTACGAGCAGTACTTC. The full variable domain, in which reference TRBV5-1 and TRBJ2-7 provide the parts outside the CDR3, is KAGVTQTPRYLIKTRGQQVTLSCSPISGHRSVSWYQQTPGQGLQFLFEYFSETQRNKGNFPGRFSGRQFSNSRSEMNVSTLELGDSALYLCASSRDRGVSYEQYFGPGTRLTVT.